The clone carrying this T cell receptor (beta chain) came up a few times. The entry originates in a study of blood T cell repertoires in COVID-19. Sequencing used immunoSEQ multiplex PCR; TCRdb keeps in-frame clones, though not all of them. The sample holds hundreds of thousands of clones, around nine tenths seen once. Germline CDR1 SGHDT, CDR2 YYEEEE. The length of the CDR3 is 14 residues. The germline V and J ends were trimmed by 4 bases and 9 bases, with 14 bases remaining between them. The TCR originated in a woman aged 45-65 years who had recovered from COVID-19. What was sequenced was PBMCs or T cells enriched from blood (not recorded which). The gene calls are TRBV5-6 and TRBJ1-6; D not resolved. As DNA, the CDR3 is TGTGCCAGCAGCCCCCCGGGTTTGGGTTCACCCCTCCACTTT. Translation gives CASSPPGLGSPLHF.